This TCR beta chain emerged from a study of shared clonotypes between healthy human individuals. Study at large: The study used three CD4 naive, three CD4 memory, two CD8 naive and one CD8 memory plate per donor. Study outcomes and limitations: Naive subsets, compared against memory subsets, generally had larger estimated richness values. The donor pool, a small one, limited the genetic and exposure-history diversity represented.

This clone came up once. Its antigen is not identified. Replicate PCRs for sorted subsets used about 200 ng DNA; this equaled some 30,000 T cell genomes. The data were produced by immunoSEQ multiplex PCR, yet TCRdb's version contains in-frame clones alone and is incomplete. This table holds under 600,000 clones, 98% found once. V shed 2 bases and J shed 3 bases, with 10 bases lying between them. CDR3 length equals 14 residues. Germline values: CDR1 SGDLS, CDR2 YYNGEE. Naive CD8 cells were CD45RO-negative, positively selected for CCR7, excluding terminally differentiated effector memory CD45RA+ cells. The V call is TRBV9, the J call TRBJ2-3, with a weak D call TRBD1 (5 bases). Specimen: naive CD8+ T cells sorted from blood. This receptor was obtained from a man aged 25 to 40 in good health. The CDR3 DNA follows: TGTGCCAGCAGCGTGTCAGGGTTTACAGATACGCAGTATTTT. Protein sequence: CASSVSGFTDTQYF.